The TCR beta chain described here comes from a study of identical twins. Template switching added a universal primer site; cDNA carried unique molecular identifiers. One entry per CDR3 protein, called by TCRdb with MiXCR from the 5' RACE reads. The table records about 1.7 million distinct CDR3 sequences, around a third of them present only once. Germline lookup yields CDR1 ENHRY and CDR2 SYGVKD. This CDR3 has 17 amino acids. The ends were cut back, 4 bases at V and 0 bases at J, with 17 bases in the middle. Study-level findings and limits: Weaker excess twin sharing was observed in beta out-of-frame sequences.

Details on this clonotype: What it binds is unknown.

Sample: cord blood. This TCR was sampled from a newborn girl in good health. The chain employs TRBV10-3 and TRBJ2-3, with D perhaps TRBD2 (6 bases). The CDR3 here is CAISGAGRGSSTDTQYF. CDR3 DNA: TGTGCCATCAGTGGCGCGGGACGCGGTTCTAGCACAGATACGCAGTATTTT.